This T cell receptor beta chain was captured in a study of response to subunit inactivated influenza vaccine. A single record per CDR3 protein comes from TCRdb applying MiXCR to the RT-PCR reads. The table has about 170,000 distinct CDR3 sequences, about 12% seen once; the top ten hold 25% to 30%. V was cut by 1 base and J by 3 bases, with 12 bases left in between. This CDR3 is built from 15 residues. Germline CDR1 SEHNR, CDR2 FQNEAQ (reference sequence). Separately, the same data were catalogued under a study of T cells expressing NK-cell markers. That paper notes: A 5'RACE template switching approach incorporating UMIs was used to make TCR beta cDNA. Sorted CD3+CD56+NKG2C+, CD3+CD56+NKG2C- and CD3+CD56-NKG2C+ T-cell subsets were beta-chain profiled.

This clonotype was sampled from a man over 45 who received an inactivated influenza vaccine. The chain links TRBV7-9 to TRBJ2-5; the D is unclear. Sequencing was performed on CD8+ T cells sorted from PBMCs, taken 11 to 12 days after vaccination. The CDR3 protein is CASSLGATQKETQYF. The DNA of the CDR3 is TGTGCCAGCAGCTTAGGGGCGACACAAAAAGAGACCCAGTACTTC.